A selection of T cell receptor beta chains follows, all from one sample in a study of memory CD4+ T cells and cytomegalovirus serostatus. Some clones are missing from TCRdb's copy, which holds only in-frame ones; the method was immunoSEQ multiplex PCR. There are 50,000 or so clones in the sample; approximately 81% occur only once, and roughly 1.2% lies in the top ten. The specimen was memory CD4+ T cells from blood. The receptors shown here come from an adult in good health and CMV-seropositive. The CDR3 runs from the conserved cysteine through the conserved F or W. D genes are given only for firm matches. Clone size is shown for a subset of rows, as once, few, many or a class of expanded clone.

V gene	CDR3 length	clone size	J gene	D gene	CDR3 protein	CDR3 DNA
TRBV5-1	14	NA	TRBJ2-1	NA	CASSLEIPYNEQFF	TGCGCCAGCAGCTTGGAGATCCCGTACAATGAGCAGTTCTTC
TRBV4-1	17	once	TRBJ2-1	NA	CASSPYRMTRSYNEQFF	TGCGCCAGCAGCCCCTACCGCATGACACGTTCCTACAATGAGCAGTTCTTC
TRBV7-8	15	once	TRBJ1-1	NA	CASSLGPLGNTEAFF	TGTGCCAGCAGCTTAGGACCTTTAGGCAACACTGAAGCTTTCTTT
TRBV18	15	NA	TRBJ1-1	NA	CASSPQSLGNTEAFF	TGTGCCAGCTCACCACAATCACTAGGGAACACTGAAGCTTTCTTT
TRBV11-3	13	NA	TRBJ2-5	TRBD2	CASSLTSGETQYF	TGTGCCAGCAGCTTGACTAGCGGAGAGACCCAGTACTTC
TRBV5-1	14	NA	TRBJ2-3	NA	CASSLGPGPEAQYF	TGCGCCAGCAGCTTGGGCCCGGGACCCGAGGCGCAGTATTTT
TRBV4-3	17	NA	TRBJ2-2	NA	CASSQEPQGTNTGELFF	TGCGCCAGCAGCCAAGAACCCCAGGGGACGAACACCGGGGAGCTGTTTTTT
TRBV2	14	few	TRBJ1-4	NA	CASSVHRSNEKLFF	TGTGCCAGCAGTGTTCACAGAAGTAATGAAAAACTGTTTTTT
TRBV5-4	17	few	TRBJ1-6	NA	CASSPTTGRSSNSPLHF	TGTGCCAGCAGCCCCACAACAGGGAGATCGAGTAATTCACCCCTCCACTTT
TRBV2	13	NA	TRBJ1-5	NA	CASSVEVNQPQHF	TGTGCCAGCAGTGTTGAGGTCAATCAGCCCCAGCATTTT
TRBV18	12	NA	TRBJ2-5	NA	CASSPIQETQYF	TGTGCCAGCTCACCTATACAAGAGACCCAGTACTTC
TRBV10-2	17	NA	TRBJ2-3	NA	CASSESTPDWAADTQYF	TGCGCCAGCAGTGAGTCGACTCCAGACTGGGCGGCAGATACGCAGTATTTT
TRBV2	13	NA	TRBJ1-1	NA	CASRVESNTEAFF	TGTGCCAGCAGGGTCGAGTCGAACACTGAAGCTTTCTTT
TRBV7-6	17	few	TRBJ1-3	TRBD1	CASSLGSQGLSGNTIYF	TGTGCCAGCAGCTTAGGATCACAGGGGCTCTCTGGAAACACCATATATTTT
TRBV7-3	20	NA	TRBJ1-5	TRBD1	CASSSATQRGQGGRPQPQHF	TGTGCCAGCAGCTCCGCGACCCAACGTGGACAGGGCGGGAGGCCTCAGCCCCAGCATTTT
TRBV7-9	13	once	TRBJ1-1	NA	CASSKRGDTEAFF	TGTGCCAGCAGCAAGCGGGGCGACACTGAAGCTTTCTTT
TRBV10-3	15	NA	TRBJ2-3	TRBD1	CAIRRRDRATDTQYF	TGTGCCATCAGGCGCCGGGACAGAGCCACAGATACGCAGTATTTT
TRBV2	15	NA	TRBJ1-1	NA	CASLKGQIMNTEAFF	TGTGCCAGCTTGAAAGGACAGATCATGAACACTGAAGCTTTCTTT
TRBV5-4	16	few	TRBJ1-4	TRBD1	CASSSTRQGGNEKLFF	TGTGCCAGCAGCTCAACCCGACAGGGCGGTAATGAAAAACTGTTTTTT
TRBV11-2	15	NA	TRBJ2-5	NA	CASSRGGMYQETQYF	TGTGCCAGCAGCCGGGGCGGCATGTACCAAGAGACCCAGTACTTC
TRBV6-6	14	once	TRBJ2-7	TRBD1	CASLGTGGPYEQYF	TGTGCCAGCCTGGGGACAGGGGGCCCCTACGAGCAGTACTTC
TRBV18	18	NA	TRBJ2-3	TRBD2	CASSPFAVAGAPPDTQYF	TGTGCCAGCTCACCTTTTGCCGTAGCGGGGGCCCCCCCTGATACGCAGTATTTT
TRBV10-3	15	NA	TRBJ1-6	NA	CATQGRDPNNSPLHF	TGTGCCACCCAGGGCAGGGATCCTAATAATTCACCCCTCCACTTT
TRBV7-9	14	once	TRBJ2-3	NA	CASSVAQTEYTQYF	TGTGCCAGCAGCGTAGCCCAGACAGAATATACGCAGTATTTT
TRBV6-6	15	NA	TRBJ1-5	NA	CASSSAGQENQPQHF	TGTGCCAGCTCCTCCGCAGGACAAGAGAATCAGCCCCAGCATTTT
TRBV7-9	13	NA	TRBJ1-1	NA	CASSQGWVRKAFF	TGTGCCAGCAGCCAGGGGTGGGTCCGAAAAGCTTTCTTT
TRBV28	14	NA	TRBJ2-1	TRBD1	CASSLARGPNEQFF	TGTGCCAGCAGTTTGGCCAGGGGGCCCAATGAGCAGTTCTTC
TRBV15	13	NA	TRBJ2-1	NA	CATSRDPSAPQFF	TGTGCCACCAGCAGAGACCCGTCTGCCCCGCAGTTCTTC